Shown below are 3 T cell receptor beta chains from a single sample sequenced in a study of blood T cell repertoires in COVID-19. Sequenced by immunoSEQ multiplex PCR; TCRdb stores in-frame clones only, minus some. The sample records about 42,000 clones, around 83% being singletons. Source material: peripheral blood. These receptors originate from a woman in her 70s in a cohort sampled during active COVID-19.

This clone was recorded only once. CDR3 protein: CASSPGTGDEKLFF. DNA of the CDR3: TGTGCCAGTAGCCCCGGGACAGGGGATGAAAAACTGTTTTTT. The chain combines TRBV19 with TRBJ1-4; TRBD1 matches 10 bases. Germline lookup yields CDR1 LNHDA and CDR2 SQIVND (reference sequence). The CDR3 extends over 14 amino acids. The junction had 4 bases not matched to a gene; V was cut back by 6 bases and J by 6 bases.

This clone was counted a few times. The chain joins TRBV29-1 to TRBJ2-3; TRBD2 might be the D (5 bases). V lost 0 bases to trimming and J lost 0 bases, with 19 bases between them. Per germline, CDR1 SQVTM and CDR2 ANQGSEA. CDR3 length: 18 residues. The CDR3 DNA is TGCAGCGTTGAAGATCCGGTGGCCAGCGGACCTAGCACAGATACGCAGTATTTT. It codes for CSVEDPVASGPSTDTQYF.

This chain joins TRBV6-5 and TRBJ2-1; possible D gene TRBD1, 5 bases. The germline V gene encodes CDR1 MNHEY and CDR2 SVGAGI. V lost 9 bases to trimming and J lost 11 bases, with 17 bases between them. CDR3 length equals 12 residues. The CDR3 is CASSGMTEQQFF. CDR3 bases: TGTGCCAGTTCAGGGATGACGGAGCAGCAGTTCTTC.